This T cell receptor beta chain stems from a study of tumor and adjacent non-tumor tissue in lung cancer. Whole-study results and caveats: Significantly higher TCR diversity was found in tumor than normal lung.

This clonotype was seen ten or more times. Its antigen is undetermined. This sample's RNA came from whole unsorted tissue. The CDR3 covers 12 residues. Trimming removed 5 bases from V and 2 bases from J, with 10 bases in between. Germline V gene sequence: CDR1 DFQATT, CDR2 SNEGSKA (reference sequence). TCRbeta libraries were built with three rounds of nested PCR, modified from ARM-PCR. Each CDR3 protein gets one entry after TCRdb re-called the multiplex PCR reads with MiXCR. The sample contains 200,000 to 250,000 distinct CDR3 sequences, 71% of which appear only once. The chain couples TRBV20-1 to TRBJ2-7, with D possibly matching TRBD1 (5 bases). Sample: lung tumor tissue. The TCR was taken from a man between 60 and 75 years old with non-small cell lung cancer. CDR3 sequence (DNA): TGCAGTGCTCAGACAGTTACCTACGAGCAGTACTTC. Amino acids: CSAQTVTYEQYF.